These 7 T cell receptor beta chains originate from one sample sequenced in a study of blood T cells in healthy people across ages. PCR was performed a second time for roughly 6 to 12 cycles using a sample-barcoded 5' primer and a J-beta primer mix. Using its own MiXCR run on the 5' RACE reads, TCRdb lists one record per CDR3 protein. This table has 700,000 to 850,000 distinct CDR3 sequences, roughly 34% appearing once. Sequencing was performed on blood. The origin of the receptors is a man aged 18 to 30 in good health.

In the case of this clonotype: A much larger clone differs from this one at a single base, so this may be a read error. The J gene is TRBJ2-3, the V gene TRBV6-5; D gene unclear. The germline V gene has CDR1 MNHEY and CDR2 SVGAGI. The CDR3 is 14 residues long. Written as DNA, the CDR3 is TGTGCCAGCGGTTATGAGGTTGATACAGATACGCAGTATTTT. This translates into CASGYEVDTDTQYF.

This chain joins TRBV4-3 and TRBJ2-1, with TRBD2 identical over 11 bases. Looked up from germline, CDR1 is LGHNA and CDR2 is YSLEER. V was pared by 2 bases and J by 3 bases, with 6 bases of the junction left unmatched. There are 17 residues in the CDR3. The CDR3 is CASSQTIGTSGYNEQFF. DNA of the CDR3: TGCGCCAGCAGCCAAACTATCGGGACTAGCGGCTACAATGAGCAGTTCTTC.

CDR3 residues: CAIRTALNYGYTF. The CDR3 DNA reads TGTGCCATCAGAACAGCACTCAACTATGGCTACACCTTC. This chain joins TRBV10-3 and TRBJ1-2, with D hard to call. Between the trimmed V and J ends, which lost 6 bases and 2 bases, there was a span of 10 bases. Germline CDR1 reads ENHRY; CDR2 reads SYGVKD. The CDR3 is made up of 13 amino acids.

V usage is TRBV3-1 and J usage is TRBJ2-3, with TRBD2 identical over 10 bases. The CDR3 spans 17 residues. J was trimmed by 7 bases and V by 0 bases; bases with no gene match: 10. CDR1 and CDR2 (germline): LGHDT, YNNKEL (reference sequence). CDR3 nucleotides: TGTGCCAGCAGCCAAGATCGAGCGGGAGGGCCCCCACATACGCAGTATTTT. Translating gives CASSQDRAGGPPHTQYF.

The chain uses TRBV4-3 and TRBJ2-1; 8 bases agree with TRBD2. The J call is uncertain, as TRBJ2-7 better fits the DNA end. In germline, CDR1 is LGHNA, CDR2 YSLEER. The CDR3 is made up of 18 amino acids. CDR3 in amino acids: CASSQELGLAGPYNEQYF. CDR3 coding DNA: TGCGCCAGCAGCCAAGAACTTGGGCTAGCGGGCCCCTACAATGAGCAGTACTTC.

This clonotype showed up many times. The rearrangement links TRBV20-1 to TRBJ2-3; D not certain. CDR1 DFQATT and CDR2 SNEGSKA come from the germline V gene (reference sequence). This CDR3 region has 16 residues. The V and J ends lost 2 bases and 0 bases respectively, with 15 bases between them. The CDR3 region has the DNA TGCAGTGCTAGACCTGCTTCTGGCGGTAGCACAGATACGCAGTATTTT. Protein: CSARPASGGSTDTQYF.

The CDR3 here is CASSLAPGLAGGYIQYF. In DNA form, the CDR3 reads TGTGCCAGCAGCTTAGCACCCGGGCTAGCGGGGGGGTATATTCAGTACTTC. The rearrangement links TRBV7-2 to TRBJ2-4, with 12 bases lining up with TRBD2. With 0 bases clipped from V and 10 bases from J, the junction kept 10 bases outside the gene matches. This CDR3 spans 17 amino acids. Germline CDR1 reads SGHTA; CDR2 reads FQGNSA.